Presented here are 8 T cell receptor beta chains from one specimen sequenced in a study of CD8+ T cells in alopecia areata. This sample's treatment: oral pan-JAK inhibitor, 5-10 mg twice daily. Once RNA had been extracted, it was reverse transcribed into cDNA to act as the sequencing template. Sequencing used immunoSEQ multiplex PCR; TCRdb keeps in-frame clones, though not all of them. The sample yields approximately 180,000 clones, around 60% seen once. This sample comprised CD4+ T cells sorted from blood, obtained at approximately week 49, from a patient treated with tofacitinib. These receptors originate from a human donor with alopecia areata.

The rearrangement joins TRBV29-1 to TRBJ2-7; D ambiguous. The germline V and J ends were trimmed by 2 bases and 6 bases, with 8 bases remaining between them. Per germline, CDR1 SQVTM and CDR2 ANQGSEA. The CDR3 is 11 amino acids. The CDR3 region is CSVEQVGEQYF. The CDR3 bases are TGCAGCGTTGAACAGGTGGGCGAGCAGTACTTC.

The chain combines TRBV29-1 with TRBJ2-3; D tentatively reads TRBD1 or TRBD2 (5 bases each). Germline V gives CDR1 SQVTM, CDR2 ANQGSEA. The V gene lost 7 bases and the J gene lost 0 bases, with 20 bases spanning the gap. The CDR3 consists of 16 residues. In DNA form, the CDR3 reads TGCAGCGGGAGGCCGGGGCGCAAAGCAAGCACAGATACGCAGTATTTT. This gives the protein CSGRPGRKASTDTQYF.

The genes are TRBV29-1 and TRBJ1-2; D call uncertain. Trimming removed 0 bases at V and 2 bases at J, with 19 bases between. The V gene's germline CDR1 is SQVTM and CDR2 ANQGSEA. This CDR3 contains 17 residues. CDR3 protein: CSVEDPPTLFPNYGYTF. As DNA, the CDR3 is TGCAGCGTTGAAGATCCCCCGACACTCTTTCCCAACTATGGCTACACCTTC.

The V call is TRBV15, the J call TRBJ1-6; maybe TRBD1 (5 bases). Per germline, CDR1 LNHNV and CDR2 YYDKDF (reference sequence). Trimming took off 0 bases at V and 10 bases at J, with 13 bases between the two ends. This CDR3 is 15 amino acids long. The CDR3 DNA is TGTGCCACCAGCAGAGATGGGGGGGGATGGTCACCCCTCCACTTT. This codes for CATSRDGGGWSPLHF.

The V call is TRBV27, the J call TRBJ2-7, with 8 nucleotides matching TRBD2. Germline V gene lookup returns CDR1 MNHEY and CDR2 SMNVEV (reference sequence). V lost 4 bases and J lost 6; bases outside the gene matches: 14. This CDR3 has 16 amino acids. The CDR3 sequence: CASSSPLERGFGEQYF. In DNA form, the CDR3 reads TGTGCCAGCAGTTCGCCCCTCGAGCGGGGGTTTGGCGAGCAGTACTTC.

This clone was seen many times. The chain links TRBV5-6 to TRBJ1-1; D is unclear. Germline V gene lookup returns CDR1 SGHDT and CDR2 YYEEEE. The V and J ends lost 4 bases and 6 bases respectively, with 25 bases between them. This CDR3 contains 17 residues. DNA for the CDR3: TGTGCCAGCAGCAAACCCCCGGGCCCGGGCGGAGGAGCTGAAGCTTTCTTT. It yields the protein CASSKPPGPGGGAEAFF.

V usage is TRBV7-9 and J usage is TRBJ2-1, with D unclear. This CDR3 contains 12 residues. Trimming cost V 7 bases and J 8 bases, with 12 bases left between them. Germline values: CDR1 SEHNR, CDR2 FQNEAQ (reference sequence). The CDR3 region is CASTPGADEQFF. CDR3 sequence (DNA): TGTGCCAGCACCCCCGGTGCGGATGAGCAGTTCTTC.

The gene calls are TRBV19 and TRBJ2-7, with D possibly being TRBD1 or TRBD2 (6 bases each). Germline assignment: CDR1 LNHDA and CDR2 SQIVND (reference sequence). The CDR3 totals 15 residues. V lost 2 bases and J 0 bases, leaving 11 bases between the germline ends. The CDR3 is CASSIIGGTSYEQYF. The CDR3 DNA is TGTGCCAGTAGTATAATAGGGGGGACCTCCTACGAGCAGTACTTC.